This T cell receptor beta chain was documented in a study of control samples from healthy donors and cancer patients. CDR3 size: 13 residues. With 5 bases removed from V and 1 base from J, the gap between germline ends came to 7 bases. Looked up from germline, CDR1 is LNHDA and CDR2 is SQIVND (reference sequence). The table came from immunoSEQ multiplex PCR; TCRdb's copy has only in-frame clones and leaves some out. The data hold around 41,000 clones, with less than 95% observed a single time. The J gene is TRBJ2-3, the V gene TRBV19; D is ambiguous. The sequence came from a man aged 60-69 years in good health. Source material: blood. The CDR3 sequence is CASSVSGTDTQYF. The CDR3 region has the DNA TGTGCCAGTAGTGTGTCGGGCACAGATACGCAGTATTTT.